This T cell receptor (beta chain) emerged from a study of blood T cell repertoires in COVID-19. Germline loops: CDR1 GTSNPN, CDR2 SVGIG (reference sequence). CDR3 length: 14 residues. V trimming: 3 bases; J trimming: 7 bases; junction bases outside the gene matches: 7. Original processing methods: Reference gene primer amplification gave nucleated cell count estimates. Sequenced by immunoSEQ multiplex PCR; TCRdb stores in-frame clones only, minus some. V, J and clone size were drawn from that table, and D and trimming were deduced from the DNA. Among some 150,000 clones, around 85% were seen once, and the ten largest hold roughly 2.9%.

This TCR came from a man in his forties or fifties with acute or convalescent COVID-19. The genes are TRBV30 and TRBJ1-5; 9 bases map to TRBD1. The specimen was peripheral blood. CDR3 sequence reads: CAWRSQGAGQPQHF. The CDR3 DNA sequence: TGTGCCTGGAGATCACAGGGGGCAGGCCAGCCCCAGCATTTT.